The TCR beta chain under discussion was sequenced for a study of CD8 T cells in Susac syndrome. General study results and limits: By the study's own acknowledgment, its TCR sequencing and HLA analysis included relatively few individuals.

High-throughput TCR beta sequencing covered peripheral CD8+ and CD4+ T cells. Controls matched for age and sex were healthy donors. As for this clonotype: Its antigen is still unknown.

RNA totalling about 0.45 to 1 ug underwent reverse transcription with random hexamers. An immunoSEQ multiplex PCR amplified TCR beta CDR3 over 54 Vbeta and 13 Jbeta. One entry per CDR3 protein results from TCRdb running MiXCR on the immunoSEQ multiplex PCR reads. The data contain roughly 200,000 distinct CDR3 sequences, just under 95% of them singletons. Trimming left V 0 bases short and J 11 bases short, with 7 bases between. This CDR3 has 11 residues. CDR1 and CDR2 (germline): LNHNV, YYDKDF (reference sequence). Sequencing was done on a sample of CD4+ T cells from PBMCs. The chain uses TRBV15 and TRBJ1-1, with D uncertain. The receptor comes from a human donor in good health. The CDR3 bases are TGTGCCACCAGCAGAGATGGGCCCGCTTTCTTT. Translating it yields CATSRDGPAFF. Filled out from reference TRBV15 and TRBJ1-1, the complete variable domain reads DAMVIQNPRYQVTQFGKPVTLSCSQTLNHNVMYWYQQKSSQAPKLLFHYYDKDFNNEADTPDNFQSRRPNTSFCFLDIRSPGLGDTAMYLCATSRDGPAFFGQGTRLTVV.